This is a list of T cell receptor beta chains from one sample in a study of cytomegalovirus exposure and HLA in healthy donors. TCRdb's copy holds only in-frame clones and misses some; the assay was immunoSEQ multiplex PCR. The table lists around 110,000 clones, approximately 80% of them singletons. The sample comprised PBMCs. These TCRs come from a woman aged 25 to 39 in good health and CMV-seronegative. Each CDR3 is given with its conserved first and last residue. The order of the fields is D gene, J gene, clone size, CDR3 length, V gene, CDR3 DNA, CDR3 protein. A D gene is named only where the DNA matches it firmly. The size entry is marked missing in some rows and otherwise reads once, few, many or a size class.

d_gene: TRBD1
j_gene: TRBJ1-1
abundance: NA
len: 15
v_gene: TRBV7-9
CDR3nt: TGTGCCAGCAGCATGGCCGGGACAGGGGTCTGTGAAGCTTTCTTT
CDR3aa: CASSMAGTGVCEAFF

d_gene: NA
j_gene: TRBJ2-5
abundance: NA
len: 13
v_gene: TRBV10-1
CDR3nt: TGCGCCAGCAACTCACTAGCCCCCCATACCCAGTACTTC
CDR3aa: CASNSLAPHTQYF

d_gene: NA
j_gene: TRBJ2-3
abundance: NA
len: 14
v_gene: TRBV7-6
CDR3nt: TGTGCCAGCAGCGGAGACCCCGCGGCGAATACGCAGTATTTT
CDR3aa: CASSGDPAANTQYF

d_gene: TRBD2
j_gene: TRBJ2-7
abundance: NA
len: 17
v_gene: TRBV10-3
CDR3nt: TGTGCCATCAGTGAGGCGAACTCCGGGACTAGTAACTCCGAGCAGTACTTC
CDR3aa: CAISEANSGTSNSEQYF

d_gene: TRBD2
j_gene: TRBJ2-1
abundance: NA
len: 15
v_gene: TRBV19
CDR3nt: TGTGCCAGTAAAGCGACTAGCGGGGGTTGGGATGAGCAGTTCTTC
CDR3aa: CASKATSGGWDEQFF

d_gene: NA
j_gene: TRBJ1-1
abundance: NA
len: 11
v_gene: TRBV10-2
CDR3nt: TGCGCCAGCAGTGTATCCACTGAAGCTTTCTTT
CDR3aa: CASSVSTEAFF

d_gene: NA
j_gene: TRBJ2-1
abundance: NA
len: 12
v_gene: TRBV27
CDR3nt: TGTGCCAGCTCCCCTAGCGTAAATGAGCAGTTCTTC
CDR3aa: CASSPSVNEQFF

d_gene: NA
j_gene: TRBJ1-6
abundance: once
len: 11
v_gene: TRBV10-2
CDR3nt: TGCGCCAGCAGTGAGTCCATACCCCTCCACTTT
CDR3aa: CASSESIPLHF

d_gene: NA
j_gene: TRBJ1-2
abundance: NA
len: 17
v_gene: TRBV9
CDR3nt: TGTGCCAGCAGCCACCGACAGTCCGAGACGGCTAACTATGGCTACACCTTC
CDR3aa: CASSHRQSETANYGYTF

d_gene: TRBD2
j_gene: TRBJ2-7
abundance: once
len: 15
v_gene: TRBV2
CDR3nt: TGTGCCAGCAGTGAGGTTGGCGGGAGCGAGAACGAGCAGTACTTC
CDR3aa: CASSEVGGSENEQYF

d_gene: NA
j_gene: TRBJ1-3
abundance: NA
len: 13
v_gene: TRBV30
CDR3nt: TGTGCCTGGAGTATGAGCTCTGGAAACACCATATATTTT
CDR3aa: CAWSMSSGNTIYF

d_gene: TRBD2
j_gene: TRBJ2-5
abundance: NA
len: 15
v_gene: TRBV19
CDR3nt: TGTGCCAGTAGGACCGGGACTAGCGGTAAAGAGACCCAGTACTTC
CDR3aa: CASRTGTSGKETQYF